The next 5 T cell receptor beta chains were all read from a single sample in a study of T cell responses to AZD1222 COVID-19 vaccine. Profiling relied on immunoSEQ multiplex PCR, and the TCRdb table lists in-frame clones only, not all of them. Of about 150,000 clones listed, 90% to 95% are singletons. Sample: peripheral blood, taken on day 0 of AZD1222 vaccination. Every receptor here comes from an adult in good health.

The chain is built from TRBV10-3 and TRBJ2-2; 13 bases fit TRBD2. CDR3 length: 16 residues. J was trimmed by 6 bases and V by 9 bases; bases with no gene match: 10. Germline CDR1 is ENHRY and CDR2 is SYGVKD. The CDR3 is CAITSGTSGIPGELFF. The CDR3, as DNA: TGTGCCATAACCTCAGGGACTAGCGGGATTCCCGGGGAGCTGTTTTTT.

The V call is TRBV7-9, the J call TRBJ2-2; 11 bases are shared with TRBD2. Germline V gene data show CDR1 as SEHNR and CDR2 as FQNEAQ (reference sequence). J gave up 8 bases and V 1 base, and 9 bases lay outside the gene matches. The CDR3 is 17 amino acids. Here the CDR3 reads CASSLGATSGSLGELFF. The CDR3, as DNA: TGTGCCAGCAGCTTAGGAGCTACTAGCGGGAGTCTGGGGGAGCTGTTTTTT.

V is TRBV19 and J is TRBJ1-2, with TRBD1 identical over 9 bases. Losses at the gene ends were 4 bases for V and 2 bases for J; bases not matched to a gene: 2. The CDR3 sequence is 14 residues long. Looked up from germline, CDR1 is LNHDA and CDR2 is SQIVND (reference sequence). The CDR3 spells CASSRTGGNYGYTF. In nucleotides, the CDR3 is TGTGCCAGTAGTAGAACAGGGGGCAACTATGGCTACACCTTC.

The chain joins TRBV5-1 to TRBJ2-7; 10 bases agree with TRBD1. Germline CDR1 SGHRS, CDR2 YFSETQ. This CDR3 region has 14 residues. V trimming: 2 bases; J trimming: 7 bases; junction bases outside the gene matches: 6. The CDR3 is CASSFQGQGTEQYF. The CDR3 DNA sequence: TGCGCCAGCAGCTTTCAGGGACAGGGGACGGAGCAGTACTTC.

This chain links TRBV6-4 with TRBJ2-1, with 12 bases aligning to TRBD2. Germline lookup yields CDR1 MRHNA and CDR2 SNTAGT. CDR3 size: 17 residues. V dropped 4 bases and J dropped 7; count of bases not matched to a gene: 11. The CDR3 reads CASSGDATSGSFNEQFF. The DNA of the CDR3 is TGTGCCAGCAGTGGGGACGCGACTAGCGGGAGTTTTAATGAGCAGTTCTTC.